Listed here are 9 T cell receptor beta chains from one sample, sequenced in a study of cytomegalovirus exposure and HLA in healthy donors. This PCR relied on a set of 60 Vbeta primers and 13 Jbeta primers. Sequenced by immunoSEQ multiplex PCR; TCRdb stores in-frame clones only, minus some. The sample contains 80,000 to 95,000 clones, around nine tenths of which appear only once. Material: PBMCs. The source of these receptors is a man aged 25-45 years in good health and CMV-seropositive.

The chain couples TRBV10-3 to TRBJ2-1, with TRBD2 matching over 8 bases. This CDR3 contains 15 residues. Losses at the gene ends were 5 bases for V and 6 bases for J; bases not matched to a gene: 9. The germline V gene encodes CDR1 ENHRY and CDR2 SYGVKD. This CDR3 reads CAISFQSGRINEQFF. The CDR3 DNA sequence: TGTGCCATCAGTTTCCAGAGCGGGAGAATCAATGAGCAGTTCTTC.

This clone was counted between two and nine times. The CDR3 region is CASSLIRRGGWSNTGELFF. CDR3 nucleotides: TGTGCCAGCAGTTTAATCCGGCGGGGGGGGTGGTCGAACACCGGGGAGCTGTTTTTT. This chain uses TRBV28 with TRBJ2-2, with 9 bases identical to TRBD2. The germline V gene encodes CDR1 MDHEN and CDR2 SYDVKM. Germline trimming cut 2 bases from V and 0 bases from J; bases unmatched to any gene: 10. The CDR3 covers 19 residues.

The gene calls are TRBV5-4 and TRBJ1-6; a possible D gene is TRBD1 (6 bases). V was trimmed by 2 bases and J by 10 bases, leaving 13 bases between them. Germline V gene lookup returns CDR1 SGHNT and CDR2 YYREEE (reference sequence). The CDR3 spans 14 residues. The CDR3 DNA reads as TGTGCCAGCAGCTTTGAGGGGGTGGAATCACCCCTCCACTTT. Translating it yields CASSFEGVESPLHF.

This rearrangement joins TRBV7-3 to TRBJ2-1; 7 bases align to TRBD2. The J segment lost 6 bases and the V segment lost 1 base, leaving 6 bases of the junction unmatched. Germline CDR1 SGHTA, CDR2 FQGTGA. The CDR3 runs 15 residues. CDR3 DNA sequence: TGTGCCAGCAGCTTAATAGGCGGGAGCGGCAATGAGCAGTTCTTC. Encoded protein: CASSLIGGSGNEQFF.

The chain joins TRBV10-3 to TRBJ1-2; D may be TRBD1 (5 bases). Deletions cut 3 bases from V and 6 bases from J, with 17 bases between. This CDR3 has 15 amino acids. From germline, CDR1 is ENHRY and CDR2 SYGVKD. The CDR3 coding sequence is TGTGCCATCAGTGACCGCCTTGGGGGGTTGGATGGCTACACCTTC. This translates into CAISDRLGGLDGYTF.

This clone was observed a few times. The chain employs TRBV4-1 and TRBJ2-1, with TRBD1 identical over 7 bases. After removal of 5 bases from V and 0 bases from J, the junction contained 4 bases not matched to a gene. The CDR3 is made up of 15 amino acids. Looked up from germline, CDR1 is MGHRA and CDR2 is YSYEKL. For the CDR3, the DNA is TGCGCCAGCAGCGCAGGGGGAGTCTCCTACAATGAGCAGTTCTTC. Amino acids: CASSAGGVSYNEQFF.

For the CDR3, the DNA is TGTGCCAGCAGCTCCCAGGGCTCTGGAAACACCATATATTTT. It specifies CASSSQGSGNTIYF. This chain uses TRBV7-3 with TRBJ1-3, with D tentatively TRBD1 (5 bases). V lost 4 bases and J 0 bases, leaving 7 bases between the germline ends. This CDR3 is built from 14 residues. CDR1 and CDR2 (germline): SGHTA, FQGTGA. The variable domain in full, completed from reference TRBV7-3 and TRBJ1-3, reads GAGVSQTPSNKVTEKGKYVELRCDPISGHTALYWYRQSLGQGPEFLIYFQGTGAADDSGLPNDRFFAVRPEGSVSTLKIQRTERGDSAVYLCASSSQGSGNTIYFGEGSWLTVV.

V usage is TRBV5-1 and J usage is TRBJ2-5; D is uncertain. Trimming pared 0 bases from V and 5 bases from J, leaving 5 bases between. In germline, CDR1 is SGHRS, CDR2 YFSETQ. This CDR3 region has 12 residues. The DNA for the CDR3 is TGCGCCAGCAGCTTGGACGGTGAGACCCAGTACTTC. Translated, it gives CASSLDGETQYF.

V and J are TRBV27 and TRBJ1-3; possibly TRBD1 for D (6 bases). The CDR3 sequence is 14 residues long. Germline V gene sequence: CDR1 MNHEY, CDR2 SMNVEV (reference sequence). The V gene lost 4 bases and the J gene lost 0 bases, with 7 bases spanning the gap. The CDR3 protein is CASSYRASGNTIYF. CDR3 nucleotide sequence: TGTGCCAGCAGTTACAGGGCCTCTGGAAACACCATATATTTT.